Listed here are 8 T cell receptor beta chains from one sample, sequenced in a study of CD8 T cells in Susac syndrome. RNA amounts of 0.5 to 1 ug underwent reverse transcription with random hexamers. From the immunoSEQ multiplex PCR reads, TCRdb called clonotypes with MiXCR, one entry per CDR3 protein. Here the sample spans approximately 120,000 distinct CDR3 sequences, 90% to 95% being singletons. Specimen: CD8+ T cells from PBMCs. These receptors were taken from a human donor with multiple sclerosis.

The chain is built from TRBV27 and TRBJ2-2, with 7 bases that match TRBD1. The CDR3 is made up of 15 amino acids. The germline V gene has CDR1 MNHEY and CDR2 SMNVEV (reference sequence). With 2 bases clipped from V and 6 bases from J, the junction kept 6 bases outside the gene matches. The CDR3 loop reads CASSLGGTGAGELFF. Written as DNA, the CDR3 is TGTGCCAGCAGTTTAGGGGGCACAGGGGCCGGGGAGCTGTTTTTT.

The J gene is TRBJ2-1, the V gene TRBV19; perhaps TRBD2 as D (6 bases). The germline CDR1 and CDR2 sequences are LNHDA and SQIVND (reference sequence). The germline V and J ends were trimmed by 1 base and 5 bases, with 12 bases remaining between them. This CDR3 is built from 15 residues. The CDR3 spells CASSIGGSGHNEQFF. The CDR3 bases are TGTGCCAGTAGTATAGGAGGTAGCGGACACAATGAGCAGTTCTTC.

The J gene is TRBJ1-1, the V gene TRBV27; D perhaps matches TRBD1 (5 bases). V shed 5 bases and J shed 0 bases, with 13 bases lying between them. Looked up from germline, CDR1 is MNHEY and CDR2 is SMNVEV (reference sequence). The CDR3 runs to 15 residues. The CDR3 coding sequence is TGTGCCAGCAGTCTCCCCGGGACGGTGAACACTGAAGCTTTCTTT. This codes for CASSLPGTVNTEAFF.

The chain is built from TRBV20-1 and TRBJ2-5; TRBD2 is a possible D gene (6 bases). There are 14 residues in the CDR3. V was trimmed by 6 bases and J by 1 base, leaving 15 bases between them. The germline V gene has CDR1 DFQATT and CDR2 SNEGSKA (reference sequence). The CDR3, as DNA: TGCAGTGCCGTACCCCGGACTACCCAAGAGACCCAGTACTTC. It specifies CSAVPRTTQETQYF.

The chain joins TRBV7-9 to TRBJ1-1; no clear D gene. Trimming took off 5 bases at V and 2 bases at J, with 15 bases between the two ends. The germline gives CDR1 SEHNR, CDR2 FQNEAQ (reference sequence). This CDR3 is built from 15 residues. The CDR3 DNA reads as TGTGCCAGCAGCCCGCGGATGAATGCCAACACTGAAGCTTTCTTT. As protein: CASSPRMNANTEAFF. The whole variable domain, filled in from reference TRBV7-9 and TRBJ1-1, reads DTGVSQNPRHKITKRGQNVTFRCDPISEHNRLYWYRQTLGQGPEFLTYFQNEAQLEKSRLLSDRFSAERPKGSFSTLEIQRTEQGDSAMYLCASSPRMNANTEAFFGQGTRLTVV.

The CDR3 nucleotides are TGTGCCAGCAGATGGACCAATGAGCAGTTCTTC. This encodes CASRWTNEQFF. This chain links TRBV6-2 or TRBV6-3 with TRBJ2-1; no clear D gene. Trimming stripped 6 bases from V and 6 bases from J, with 6 bases between. From germline, CDR1 is MNHEY and CDR2 SVGEGT. The CDR3 covers 11 residues.

This chain joins TRBV28 and TRBJ1-5, with D possibly TRBD1 on 5 matching bases. CDR1 MDHEN and CDR2 SYDVKM come from the germline V gene. Between the trimmed V and J ends, which lost 1 base and 7 bases, there was a span of 11 bases. The CDR3 length is 14 residues. CDR3 nucleotides: TGTGCCAGCAGTTTATATTTGGGGGGACAGCCCCAGCATTTT. Its protein is CASSLYLGGQPQHF.

V and J are TRBV11-3 and TRBJ2-1, with D uncertain. Germline assignment: CDR1 SGHNT and CDR2 YENEEA. Trimming cost V 3 bases and J 8 bases, with 8 bases left between them. This CDR3 is 12 amino acids long. The CDR3 DNA sequence: TGTGCCAGCAGCTTTAGGAGTGATGAGCAGTTCTTC. This codes for CASSFRSDEQFF.